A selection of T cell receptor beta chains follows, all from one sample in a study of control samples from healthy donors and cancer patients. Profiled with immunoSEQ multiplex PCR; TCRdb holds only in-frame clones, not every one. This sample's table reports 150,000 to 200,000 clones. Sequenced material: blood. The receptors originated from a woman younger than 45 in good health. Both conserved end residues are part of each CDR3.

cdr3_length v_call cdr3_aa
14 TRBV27 CASSITGGSQPQHF
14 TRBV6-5 CASSYTPAWDTIYF
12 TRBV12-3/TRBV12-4 CASSFLREKLFF
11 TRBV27 CASGYIQPQHF
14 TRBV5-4 CASSLGYSNSPLHF
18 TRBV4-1 CASSQVGFFVSQNTEAFF
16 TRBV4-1 CASSQFTGKTGQPQHF
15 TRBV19 CASSIRTGTYNEQFF
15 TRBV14 CASSQVSSGYSPLHF
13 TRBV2 CASEGRGNTEAFF
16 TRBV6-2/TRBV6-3 CASSYSQRGAYNEQFF
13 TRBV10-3 CAISATSSYEQYF
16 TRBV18 CASSLPPGSYNSPLHF
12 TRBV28 CASSSAKEKLFF
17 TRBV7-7 CASSLGFSGGLYNEQFF
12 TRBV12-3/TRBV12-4 CASSLDGQPQHF
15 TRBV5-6 CASSLGSAGFYGYTF
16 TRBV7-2 CASSPEDRAGNEKLFF
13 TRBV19 CASSTEQGDGYTF
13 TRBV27 CASRDSSNQPQHF
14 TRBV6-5 CASSYSMETNIQYF
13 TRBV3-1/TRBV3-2 CASSQAGSYEQYF
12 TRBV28 CASSFQRVTQYF
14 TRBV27 CASSPTGLGQPQHF
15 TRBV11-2 CASSLGGGRNQPQHF
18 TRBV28 CASSFPEQGAGSTDTQYF
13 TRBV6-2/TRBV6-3 CASSGTDYYEQYF
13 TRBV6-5 CASGTGRSGEQYF
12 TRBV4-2 CASSQGWDTIYF
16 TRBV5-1 CASSLEPGTRNTEAFF
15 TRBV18 CASSPDNVLGVAQYF
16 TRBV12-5 CASGLVQRGGNTEAFF
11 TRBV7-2 CASSQTYGYTF
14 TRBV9 CASSPWEGNQPQHF
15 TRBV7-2 CASSPVDSGNQPQHF
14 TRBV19 CASSIGTGRTEAFF
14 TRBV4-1 CASSSLPPIYGYTF
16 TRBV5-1 CASSLGAGGRTDTQYF
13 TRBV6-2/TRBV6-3 CASSTQLGYEQFF
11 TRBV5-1 CASREEYEQYF
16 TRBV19 CASSIGAHLSGNTIYF